These 17 T cell receptor beta chains originate from one sample sequenced in a study of blood T cell repertoires in COVID-19. Clones were read by immunoSEQ multiplex PCR, and TCRdb kept only the in-frame ones, dropping some. The profile shows over 200,000 clones, approximately 86% of them singletons. Source material: peripheral blood. These receptors were taken from a man aged 18 to 29 with active or convalescent COVID-19.

The chain uses TRBV6-5 and TRBJ1-5; D remains unclear. The CDR3 length is 15 residues. CDR1 is MNHEY, CDR2 SVGAGI, per germline. The V end lost 2 bases, the J end lost 0 bases, and 8 bases lay between the germline ends. The CDR3 loop reads CASSYASGSNQPQHF. DNA of the CDR3: TGTGCCAGCAGTTACGCTAGCGGTAGCAATCAGCCCCAGCATTTT.

The chain couples TRBV11-2 to TRBJ1-1, with TRBD1 identical over 7 bases. Per germline, CDR1 SGHAT and CDR2 FQNNGV. The CDR3 extends over 15 amino acids. J was trimmed by 0 bases and V by 4 bases; bases with no gene match: 5. This chain's CDR3 is CASSSRGTMNTEAFF. CDR3 nucleotide sequence: TGTGCCAGCAGCTCCAGGGGGACAATGAACACTGAAGCTTTCTTT.

The chain uses TRBV2 and TRBJ1-5; 8 nucleotides line up with TRBD1. The trim removed 7 bases at V and 6 bases at J, leaving 11 bases unmatched. The germline gives CDR1 SNHLY, CDR2 FYNNEI. This CDR3 region has 15 residues. The CDR3 DNA reads as TGTGCCAGCACCGCGGACAGGGCGTGGGGTCAGCCCCAGCATTTT. Its protein is CASTADRAWGQPQHF.

CDR3 residues: CASSRDRVRYEQYF. CDR3 sequence (DNA): TGTGCCAGCAGCCGCGACAGGGTACGGTACGAGCAGTACTTC. The chain carries TRBV5-4 and TRBJ2-7, with TRBD1 matching 7 bases. V lost 4 bases, J lost 4 bases, and 8 bases stayed unmatched. The CDR3 is 14 residues long. The V gene's germline CDR1 is SGHNT and CDR2 YYREEE (reference sequence).

The chain uses TRBV10-1 and TRBJ1-1; TRBD1 matches at 7 bases. The V and J ends lost 6 bases and 1 base, in that order; junction bases with no gene match: 2. The CDR3 sequence is 13 residues long. CDR1 and CDR2 (germline): WNHNN, SYGVQD (reference sequence). CDR3 DNA: TGCGCCAGCAGGGGACAGACGAACACTGAAGCTTTCTTT. Its translation: CASRGQTNTEAFF.

J is TRBJ2-3 and V is TRBV21-1; TRBD2 is taken as the D call from the table, unchecked against the DNA. TRBV21-1 is a documented pseudogene. This CDR3 has 15 amino acids. CDR3 coding DNA: TGTGCCAGCAGCAAAGAAGAGAAAAACACAGATACGCAGTATTTT. It translates to CASSKEEKNTDTQYF.

The chain couples TRBV10-1 to TRBJ2-3; D is unclear. V was cut by 6 bases and J by 1 base, with 11 bases left in between. CDR1 is WNHNN and CDR2 is SYGVQD in the germline V gene (reference sequence). The CDR3 runs 14 residues. This chain's CDR3 is CASRLGGGTDTQYF. CDR3 DNA sequence: TGCGCCAGCAGGCTCGGCGGAGGCACAGATACGCAGTATTTT.

The chain recombines TRBV5-6 with TRBJ2-6; 7 bases fit TRBD1. V gave up 5 bases and J gave up 1 base; unmatched junction bases: 3. Per the germline V gene, CDR1 is SGHDT and CDR2 is YYEEEE. This CDR3 contains 15 residues. Here the CDR3 reads CASRQGQSGANVLTF. For the CDR3, the DNA is TGTGCCAGCAGACAGGGGCAGTCTGGGGCCAACGTCCTGACTTTC.

The J gene is TRBJ2-3, the V gene TRBV7-9, with a possible D match to TRBD2 (6 bases). CDR3 size: 16 residues. Germline V gives CDR1 SEHNR, CDR2 FQNEAQ (reference sequence). Trimming removed 1 base at V and 4 bases at J, with 15 bases between. The CDR3 spells CASSLGGGTIADTQYF. CDR3 DNA sequence: TGTGCCAGCAGCTTAGGAGGCGGGACGATTGCAGATACGCAGTATTTT.

This chain connects TRBV19 to TRBJ1-2; 9 nucleotides align to TRBD1. V lost 6 bases, J lost 6 bases, and 5 bases stayed unmatched. The CDR3 sequence is 13 residues long. Looked up from germline, CDR1 is LNHDA and CDR2 is SQIVND (reference sequence). CDR3 in amino acids: CASRSGTGNGYTF. The CDR3 DNA reads as TGTGCCAGTAGATCCGGGACAGGGAATGGCTACACCTTC.

J is TRBJ2-7 and V is TRBV6-2 or TRBV6-3; 11 bases are shared with TRBD2. The germline gives CDR1 MNHEY, CDR2 SVGEGT. This CDR3 contains 18 residues. The V gene end was trimmed by 2 bases and the J gene end by 1 base; junction bases not matched to a gene: 10. The CDR3 here is CASSYGGAGTSGSYEQYF. As DNA, the CDR3 is TGTGCCAGCAGTTACGGGGGGGCCGGGACTAGCGGTTCCTACGAGCAGTACTTC.

The chain carries TRBV2 and TRBJ1-4; D is possibly TRBD1 (6 bases). V gave up 5 bases and J gave up 5 bases, with 12 bases separating them. Germline V lookup: CDR1 SNHLY, CDR2 FYNNEI. This CDR3 contains 14 residues. The CDR3 nucleotides read TGTGCCAGCAGTACCACGACAGGAAATGAAAAACTGTTTTTT. Translating gives CASSTTTGNEKLFF.

This chain connects TRBV3-1 (or the pseudogene TRBV3-2) to TRBJ2-3; 9 bases are a match to TRBD2. V was pared by 3 bases and J by 0 bases, with 4 bases of the junction left unmatched. The CDR3 consists of 16 residues. Germline lookup yields CDR1 LGHDT and CDR2 YNNKEL (reference sequence). CDR3 bases: TGTGCCAGCAGCCAGGGACTAGCCACGAGCACAGATACGCAGTATTTT. Amino acid sequence: CASSQGLATSTDTQYF.

This clone appeared once. The chain joins TRBV4-3 to TRBJ2-3, with 15 nucleotides matching TRBD2. Germline CDR1 LGHNA, CDR2 YSLEER. V shed 0 bases, J shed 4 bases, and the junction held 2 bases outside the gene matches. This CDR3 is built from 17 residues. In DNA form, the CDR3 reads TGCGCCAGCAGCCAAGATCGGACTAGCGGGGGGGCAGATACGCAGTATTTT. The encoded protein is CASSQDRTSGGADTQYF.

This clone is a singleton in its sample. This sequence joins TRBV9 and TRBJ1-1; TRBD1 agrees at 8 bases. With V trimmed by 2 bases and J by 5 bases, 5 bases remained unmatched. This CDR3 is 14 amino acids long. Germline CDR1 SGDLS, CDR2 YYNGEE. CDR3 loop: CASSVDRGKTEAFF. The CDR3 region has the DNA TGTGCCAGCAGCGTCGACAGGGGAAAGACTGAAGCTTTCTTT.

The CDR3 DNA sequence: TGTGCCAGCTCATCGGGGGACAGGGGAGCCGGAAACACCATATATTTT. Its protein product is CASSSGDRGAGNTIYF. V and J are TRBV18 and TRBJ1-3, with 10 bases lining up with TRBD1. Trimming at V came to 5 bases and at J to 4 bases, leaving 8 bases not matched to a gene. Germline loops: CDR1 KGHSH, CDR2 LQKENI. The CDR3 is made up of 16 amino acids.

CDR3 amino acids: CASSYSAGAAFF. For the CDR3, the DNA is TGTGCCAGCAGTTACTCGGCAGGGGCAGCTTTCTTT. The chain couples TRBV6-5 to TRBJ1-1, with TRBD1 as a possible D gene (6 bases). This CDR3 spans 12 amino acids. CDR1 and CDR2 from the germline V gene are MNHEY and SVGAGI. V was cut by 0 bases and J by 10 bases, with 9 bases left in between.